This T cell receptor beta chain was recorded in a study of shared clonotypes between healthy human individuals. Study-level background: Researchers assigned three CD4 naive, three CD4 memory, two CD8 naive and one CD8 memory plate to each donor. The study's findings and limits: The sharing of around 5% of naive CD4 clonotypes was seen across several donors. The authors expected sequencing depth to affect clonotype sharing among donors.

Regarding this clone: The antigen is unknown.

V was cut by 2 bases and J by 5 bases, with 9 bases left in between. The CDR3 contains 14 residues. The germline V gene has CDR1 MNHEY and CDR2 SMNVEV (reference sequence). Original data processing: ImmunoSEQ supplied junction-only sequences lacking quality scores, so filtering was different. The repertoire was sequenced with immunoSEQ multiplex PCR; TCRdb's copy has only in-frame clones and lacks some. D and trimming come from the DNA, and the V and J calls and clone size come from that table. The table lists about 640,000 clones, approximately 75% of them singletons, with about 1.8% in the top ten.

Sequencing input: memory CD4+ T cells sorted from blood. Stated subset: CD45RA-negative fraction. The chain carries TRBV27 and TRBJ1-4; D is unresolved. The TCR originated in a woman between 25 and 40 years old in good health. The CDR3 loop is CASSLTISNEKLFF. For the CDR3, the DNA is TGTGCCAGCAGTTTAACAATTTCAAATGAAAAACTGTTTTTT. The variable domain in full, with the rest retrieved from reference TRBV27 and TRBJ1-4, is EAQVTQNPRYLITVTGKKLTVTCSQNMNHEYMSWYRQDPGLGLRQIYYSMNVEVTDKGDVPEGYKVSRKEKRNFPLILESPSPNQTSLYFCASSLTISNEKLFFGSGTQLSVL.